The 13 T cell receptor beta chains below all came from one sample that was sequenced in a study of cytomegalovirus exposure and HLA in healthy donors. In the PCR, 60 Vbeta and 13 Jbeta primers were used. Data came from immunoSEQ multiplex PCR; TCRdb stores just in-frame clones and leaves some out. Of about 130,000 clones listed, about 81% are singletons. The sequencing input was PBMCs. The source is a woman aged 30 to 39 in good health and CMV-seronegative.

CDR3 in amino acids: CASSPGTSGGAYNEQFF. CDR3 in DNA: TGTGCCAGCAGCCCCGGGACTAGCGGTGGAGCCTACAATGAGCAGTTCTTC. This chain uses TRBV11-2 with TRBJ2-1; 11 bases are shared with TRBD2. V lost 5 bases to trimming and J lost 2 bases; unmatched junction nucleotides: 8. Looked up from germline, CDR1 is SGHAT and CDR2 is FQNNGV. CDR3 length equals 17 residues. The whole variable domain, remainder taken from reference TRBV11-2 and TRBJ2-1, is EAGVAQSPRYKIIEKRQSVAFWCNPISGHATLYWYQQILGQGPKLLIQFQNNGVVDDSQLPKDRFSAERLKGVDSTLKIQPAKLEDSAVYLCASSPGTSGGAYNEQFFGPGTRLTVL.

This clone was counted once. The chain employs TRBV19 and TRBJ1-4; no reliable D call. The CDR3 totals 15 residues. Germline CDR1 reads LNHDA; CDR2 reads SQIVND (reference sequence). V was trimmed by 1 base and J by 4 bases, leaving 10 bases between them. In nucleotides, the CDR3 is TGTGCCAGTAGTATAGTTCGAGAGGGTAATGAAAAACTGTTTTTT. It translates to CASSIVREGNEKLFF.

The chain joins TRBV7-2 to TRBJ2-1, with 9 bases that match TRBD1. The length of the CDR3 is 15 residues. With 5 bases clipped from V and 8 bases from J, the junction kept 10 bases outside the gene matches. Germline V gene lookup returns CDR1 SGHTA and CDR2 FQGNSA. The CDR3 protein is CASSQLGQGRDEQFF. The DNA for the CDR3 is TGTGCCAGCAGCCAACTGGGACAGGGTAGAGATGAGCAGTTCTTC. The full variable domain, in which reference TRBV7-2 and TRBJ2-1 provide the parts outside the CDR3, is GAGVSQSPSNKVTEKGKDVELRCDPISGHTALYWYRQSLGQGLEFLIYFQGNSAPDKSGLPSDRFSAERTGGSVSTLTIQRTQQEDSAVYLCASSQLGQGRDEQFFGPGTRLTVL.

In DNA form, the CDR3 reads TGTGCCAGCTCACCGCCGAGCAGGGCGTATGGAAACACCATATATTTT. Encoded protein: CASSPPSRAYGNTIYF. The J gene is TRBJ1-3, the V gene TRBV18, with D perhaps TRBD1 (5 bases). The CDR3 extends over 16 amino acids. Trimming pared 3 bases from V and 3 bases from J, leaving 15 bases between. Germline values: CDR1 KGHSH, CDR2 LQKENI.

The CDR3, as DNA: TGTGCCAGCAGGCAGGACAGGGTTGTCGGGGAGCTGTTTTTT. The encoded protein is CASRQDRVVGELFF. The chain has TRBV5-8 and TRBJ2-2; 8 nucleotides align to TRBD1. Looked up from germline, CDR1 is SGHTS and CDR2 is YDEGEE. The CDR3 spans 14 residues. Trimming removed 5 bases from V and 7 bases from J; junction bases left unmatched: 7.

The chain joins TRBV6-1 to TRBJ1-2; 9 nucleotides agree with TRBD1. CDR1 MNHNS and CDR2 SASEGT come from the germline V gene. The CDR3 sequence is 14 residues long. J lost 7 bases, V lost 4 bases, and 7 bases had no gene match. CDR3 nucleotide sequence: TGTGCCAGCAGTGCTATAGGACAGGGGCTTGGCTACACCTTC. Translating gives CASSAIGQGLGYTF.

The rearrangement uses TRBV5-6 and TRBJ1-2; tentative D call: TRBD1 (5 bases). Germline lookup yields CDR1 SGHDT and CDR2 YYEEEE. The CDR3 is 15 residues long. Between the trimmed V and J ends, which lost 0 bases and 2 bases, there was a span of 11 bases. DNA of the CDR3: TGTGCCAGCAGCTTGGATAGGACAACGAACTATGGCTACACCTTC. Translation gives CASSLDRTTNYGYTF.

The chain joins TRBV6-1 to TRBJ2-2, with no clear D. V lost 4 bases and J lost 6, with 15 bases in between. The CDR3 spans 15 residues. Per germline, CDR1 MNHNS and CDR2 SASEGT. CDR3 amino acids: CASSVRPEVAGELFF. Written as DNA, the CDR3 is TGTGCCAGCAGTGTCCGACCAGAGGTCGCCGGGGAGCTGTTTTTT.

V usage is TRBV21-1 and J usage is TRBJ2-7; the D call in the table, TRBD1, was not verified against the DNA. TRBV21-1 is a known pseudogene. The CDR3 length is 19 residues. CDR3 in DNA: TGTGCCAGCAGCAAACCAGGACAGGGTAGAATTACCCCTCTCTACGAGCAGTACTTC. Its translation: CASSKPGQGRITPLYEQYF.

In its sample, this clone was seen a few times. The chain combines TRBV21-1 with TRBJ1-5; TRBD1 is the table's D call, not checked against the DNA. TRBV21-1 is marked as a pseudogene. The CDR3 length is 16 residues. The CDR3 region has the DNA TGTGCCAGCGCCAGGGAACAGGGATATAGCAATCAGCCCCAGCATTTT. Protein sequence: CASAREQGYSNQPQHF.

The genes are TRBV6-6 and TRBJ1-1, with 9 bases fitting TRBD1. Germline V CDR1 and CDR2: MNHNY, SVGAGI (reference sequence). The CDR3 covers 15 residues. Trimming at V came to 5 bases and at J to 5 bases, leaving 9 bases not matched to a gene. The CDR3 DNA sequence: TGTGCCAGCAGTCAACGTGGACAGGGGAGGACTGAAGCTTTCTTT. Its protein product is CASSQRGQGRTEAFF.

Concerning this clone itself: One end of the junction does not line up with germline, which may come from a read error. The chain is built from TRBV7-9 and TRBJ2-7, with TRBD1 matching 9 bases. From germline, CDR1 is SEHNR and CDR2 FQNEAQ (reference sequence). This CDR3 region has 18 residues. Here the CDR3 reads CSSSRLLGRGQGSYEQYF. The CDR3 nucleotides are TGTTCCAGCAGCCGATTACTAGGGAGGGGACAGGGTTCCTACGAGCAGTACTTC.

V gene TRBV5-1 combines with J gene TRBJ1-1; D gene unclear. The CDR3 contains 15 residues. Deletions cut 4 bases from V and 1 base from J, with 14 bases between. Germline V CDR1 and CDR2: SGHRS, YFSETQ. CDR3 sequence (DNA): TGCGCCAGCAGCCGAAGTGTGAACAGGAACACTGAAGCTTTCTTT. Translating gives CASSRSVNRNTEAFF.